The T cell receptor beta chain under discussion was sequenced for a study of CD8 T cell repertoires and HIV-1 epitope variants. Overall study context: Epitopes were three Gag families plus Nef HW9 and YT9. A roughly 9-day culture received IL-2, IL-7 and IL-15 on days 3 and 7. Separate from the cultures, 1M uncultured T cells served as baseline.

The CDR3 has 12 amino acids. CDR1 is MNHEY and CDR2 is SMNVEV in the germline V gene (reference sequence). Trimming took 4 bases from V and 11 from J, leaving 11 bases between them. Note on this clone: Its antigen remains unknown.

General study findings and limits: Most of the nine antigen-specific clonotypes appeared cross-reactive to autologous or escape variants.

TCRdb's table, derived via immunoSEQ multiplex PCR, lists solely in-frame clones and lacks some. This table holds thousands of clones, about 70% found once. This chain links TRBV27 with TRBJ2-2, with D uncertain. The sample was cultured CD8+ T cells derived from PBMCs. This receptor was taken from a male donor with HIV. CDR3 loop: CASSYDGSELFF. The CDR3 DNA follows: TGTGCCAGCAGTTACGATGGAAGTGAGCTGTTTTTT.